Each of the 17 T cell receptor beta chains below was sequenced from the same sample in a study of CD8 T cell repertoires and HIV-1 epitope variants. Sequencing used immunoSEQ multiplex PCR; TCRdb keeps in-frame clones, though not all of them. The repertoire has tens of thousands of clones, more than 65% of them found once; the top ten carry around 24%. Sequenced: uncultured baseline CD8+ T cells from peripheral blood mononuclear cells (PBMCs). These receptors were taken from a male donor with HIV.

The chain couples TRBV4-1 to TRBJ2-7; either TRBD1 or TRBD2 may supply D (5 bases each). The CDR3 totals 14 residues. The germline CDR1 and CDR2 sequences are MGHRA and YSYEKL. The V and J ends lost 1 base and 6 bases respectively, with 13 bases between them. CDR3 nucleotide sequence: TGCGCCAGCAGCCAAGTTCCCTATGGGGGCGAGCAGTACTTC. Its protein product is CASSQVPYGGEQYF.

This clone was seen a handful of times. The V gene is TRBV28, the J gene TRBJ2-5, with D maybe TRBD1 (6 bases). The CDR3 sequence is 14 residues long. Germline loops: CDR1 MDHEN, CDR2 SYDVKM. V lost 6 bases to trimming and J lost 0 bases, with 11 bases between them. The CDR3 spells CASRGTLYQETQYF. CDR3 in DNA: TGTGCCAGCAGAGGGACACTGTACCAAGAGACCCAGTACTTC.

The DNA for the CDR3 is TGCGCCAGCAGCCAGGGTATAGCGGGGGGGCTCCAAGAGACCCAGTACTTC. Amino acids: CASSQGIAGGLQETQYF. The V gene is TRBV4-1, the J gene TRBJ2-5; 11 bases are shared with TRBD2. J gave up 1 base and V 3 bases, and 7 bases lay outside the gene matches. The CDR3 runs 17 residues. Germline lookup yields CDR1 MGHRA and CDR2 YSYEKL.

The chain carries TRBV5-1 and TRBJ1-6; no reliable D call. From germline, CDR1 is SGHRS and CDR2 YFSETQ. This CDR3 comprises 15 residues. Trimming pared 0 bases from V and 6 bases from J, leaving 10 bases between. The CDR3 region is CASSLGTQSNSPLHF. The CDR3 DNA reads as TGCGCCAGCAGCTTGGGCACCCAATCTAATTCACCCCTCCACTTT.

As to this clone: A junction end diverges from the germline sequence, so it may reflect a read error. The genes are TRBV6-5 and TRBJ1-1; D call uncertain. Germline V gives CDR1 MNHEY, CDR2 SVGAGI. The CDR3 is 13 residues long. The CDR3 DNA reads TGTGCCAGCAGTTACTCGATCGGGTCGGTTAGCGCTTTT. Protein: CASSYSIGSVSAF.

This clone was picked up a small number of times. The chain has TRBV5-1 and TRBJ1-4; no definite D call. CDR1 is SGHRS and CDR2 is YFSETQ in the germline V gene. V lost 0 bases and J 7 bases, leaving 10 bases between the germline ends. The CDR3 is 14 amino acids. The CDR3 DNA follows: TGCGCCAGCAGCTTGGGTTTCTTTGGTGAAAAACTGTTTTTT. It is translated as CASSLGFFGEKLFF.

The chain recombines TRBV7-3 with TRBJ2-3, with a possible D match to TRBD1 (7 bases). This CDR3 is built from 15 residues. Trimming left V 7 bases short and J 1 base short, with 15 bases between. Germline-derived CDR1 and CDR2 are SGHTA and FQGTGA. For the CDR3, the DNA is TGTGCCAGCACCGAAGGAGGGGGCGGCACAGATACGCAGTATTTT. Protein: CASTEGGGGTDTQYF.

The chain couples TRBV10-3 to TRBJ1-4; D not resolved. Germline CDR1 ENHRY, CDR2 SYGVKD. Deletions cut 7 bases from V and 4 bases from J, with 13 bases between. The CDR3 loop spans 14 amino acids. The DNA of the CDR3 is TGTGCCATCAAAGGCGCCGGTGGTAATGAAAAACTGTTTTTT. This sequence encodes CAIKGAGGNEKLFF.

In its sample, this clone was seen once. The chain employs TRBV5-4 and TRBJ2-4; the D call may be TRBD1 or TRBD2 (5 bases each). CDR3 length equals 16 residues. V lost 4 bases to trimming and J lost 3 bases, with 17 bases between them. The germline V gene encodes CDR1 SGHNT and CDR2 YYREEE (reference sequence). CDR3 residues: CASSGRGAEGKNIQYF. Written as DNA, the CDR3 is TGTGCCAGCAGCGGCAGAGGGGCAGAGGGCAAAAACATTCAGTACTTC.

V gene TRBV7-9 combines with J gene TRBJ1-2, with D uncertain. The CDR3 spans 13 residues. Germline lookup yields CDR1 SEHNR and CDR2 FQNEAQ (reference sequence). Deletions cut 1 base from V and 11 bases from J, with 14 bases between. The CDR3 DNA is TGTGCCAGCAGCTTAGAAGTGGGTCTCGGGTACACCTTC. This gives the protein CASSLEVGLGYTF.

The chain uses TRBV19 and TRBJ2-2; TRBD1 matches 9 bases. The CDR3 runs to 16 residues. After removal of 3 bases from V and 3 bases from J, the junction contained 5 bases not matched to a gene. Germline lookup yields CDR1 LNHDA and CDR2 SQIVND (reference sequence). The CDR3 DNA sequence: TGTGCCAGTAGTATCCCGGACAGGGGAGACACCGGGGAGCTGTTTTTT. Its protein product is CASSIPDRGDTGELFF.

The genes are TRBV2 and TRBJ2-5, with D uncertain. Looked up from germline, CDR1 is SNHLY and CDR2 is FYNNEI. V was shortened by 7 bases and J by 2 bases, with 14 bases between the two germline ends. The length of the CDR3 is 14 residues. The CDR3, as DNA: TGTGCCAGCATCATGGATCGGCTACAAGAGACCCAGTACTTC. Encoded protein: CASIMDRLQETQYF.

CDR3 in DNA: TGCAGCGTTATACCGGCGGACACTGAAGCTTTCTTT. Encoded protein: CSVIPADTEAFF. The chain is built from TRBV29-1 and TRBJ1-1; D is undetermined. The germline gives CDR1 SQVTM, CDR2 ANQGSEA. The CDR3 covers 12 residues. Trimming removed 5 bases from V and 3 bases from J, with 10 bases in between.

The rearrangement links TRBV18 to TRBJ1-1; D is ambiguous. Germline lookup yields CDR1 KGHSH and CDR2 LQKENI. This CDR3 is built from 13 residues. Trimming removed 3 bases at V and 1 base at J, with 6 bases between. The CDR3 region has the DNA TGTGCCAGCTCACCCGCATGGAACACTGAAGCTTTCTTT. Its protein product is CASSPAWNTEAFF.

The chain carries TRBV29-1 and TRBJ2-5; 7 positions agree with TRBD1. CDR1 and CDR2 from the germline V gene are SQVTM and ANQGSEA. Losses at the gene ends were 3 bases for V and 5 bases for J; bases not matched to a gene: 6. CDR3 size: 13 residues. CDR3 region: CSVDEGRGETQYF. CDR3 nucleotides: TGCAGCGTTGACGAAGGCAGGGGGGAGACCCAGTACTTC.

V usage is TRBV18 and J usage is TRBJ2-2; D is possibly TRBD1 (6 bases). This CDR3 region has 14 residues. Looked up from germline, CDR1 is KGHSH and CDR2 is LQKENI. The V and J ends lost 6 bases and 7 bases respectively, with 15 bases between them. DNA for the CDR3: TGTGCCAGCTCGGGCACAGGGTCGGGCGGGGAGCTGTTTTTT. Protein: CASSGTGSGGELFF. The complete variable domain, with remaining parts taken from reference TRBV18 and TRBJ2-2, reads NAGVMQNPRHLVRRRGQEARLRCSPMKGHSHVYWYRQLPEEGLKFMVYLQKENIIDESGMPKERFSAEFPKEGPSILRIQQVVRGDSAAYFCASSGTGSGGELFFGEGSRLTVL.

This clone appeared once. The rearrangement joins TRBV7-9 to TRBJ2-1, with D unclear. The CDR3 totals 13 residues. Per the germline V gene, CDR1 is SEHNR and CDR2 is FQNEAQ (reference sequence). V lost 5 bases to trimming and J lost 10 bases, with 15 bases between them. The CDR3 DNA reads as TGTGCCAGCAGCGCTTACGAGGTTGGGGAGCAGTTCTTC. Residues: CASSAYEVGEQFF.